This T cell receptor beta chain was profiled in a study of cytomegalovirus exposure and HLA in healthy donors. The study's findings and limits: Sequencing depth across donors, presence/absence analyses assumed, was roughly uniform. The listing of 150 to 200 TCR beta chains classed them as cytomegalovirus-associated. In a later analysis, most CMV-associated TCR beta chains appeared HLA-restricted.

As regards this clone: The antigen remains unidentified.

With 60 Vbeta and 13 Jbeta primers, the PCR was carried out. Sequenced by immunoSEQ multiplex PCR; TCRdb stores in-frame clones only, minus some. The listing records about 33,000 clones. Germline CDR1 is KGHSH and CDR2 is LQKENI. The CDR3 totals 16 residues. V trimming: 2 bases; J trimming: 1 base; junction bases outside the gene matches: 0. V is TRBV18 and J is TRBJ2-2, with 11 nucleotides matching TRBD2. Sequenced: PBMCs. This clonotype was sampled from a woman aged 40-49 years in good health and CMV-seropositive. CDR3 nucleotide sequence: TGTGCCAGCTCACCAGGGACTAGCGGGAACACCGGGGAGCTGTTTTTT. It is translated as CASSPGTSGNTGELFF.